In this sample, the clone carrying this T cell receptor beta chain turned up a few times. The method was immunoSEQ multiplex PCR; TCRdb's version includes in-frame clones alone and lacks a portion of them. The sample holds some 190,000 clones, about 85% seen once. Germline V gene sequence: CDR1 MGHRA, CDR2 YSYEKL. This CDR3 has 15 amino acids. V was clipped by 5 bases and J by 1 base, with 14 bases between them. The data derive from a study of blood T cell repertoires in COVID-19. Study at large: For recovered donors of Cohort 3, there were two negative PCRs, clearance, or symptom resolution. Samples taken during acute and convalescent COVID-19 were collected in the United States, Italy and Spain.

The sample taken for sequencing was PBMCs or T cells enriched from blood (not recorded which). The rearrangement uses TRBV4-1 and TRBJ1-1; no firm D call. This clonotype was obtained from a woman between 40 and 50 years old in a cohort exposed to, infected with or recovered from COVID-19 (not recorded which). The CDR3 region has the DNA TGCGCCAGCAGCTTTTGGACTGGATCGAACACTGAAGCTTTCTTT. Its protein is CASSFWTGSNTEAFF.